The 19 T cell receptor beta chains presented below share a single source sample, sequenced in a study of blood T cell repertoires in COVID-19. The method was immunoSEQ multiplex PCR; TCRdb's version includes in-frame clones alone and lacks a portion of them. The sample holds 180,000 or so clones; about 83% are singletons and the top ten take around 8.6%. The sequencing input was PBMCs or T cells enriched from blood (not recorded which). The receptor source for this set is a woman aged 25 to 45 who had recovered from COVID-19.

V and J are TRBV3-1 (or the pseudogene TRBV3-2) and TRBJ1-2; tentatively, D is TRBD1 (5 bases). The CDR3 loop spans 17 amino acids. Germline CDR1 is LGHDT and CDR2 is YNNKEL (reference sequence). V was shortened by 0 bases and J by 3 bases, with 17 bases between the two germline ends. The CDR3 reads CASSQETGGLRDYGYTF. The CDR3 DNA sequence: TGTGCCAGCAGCCAAGAGACTGGGGGGTTAAGGGACTATGGCTACACCTTC.

The chain recombines TRBV7-2 with TRBJ2-1; 9 nucleotides agree with TRBD1. This CDR3 has 16 residues. The V gene's germline CDR1 is SGHTA and CDR2 FQGNSA. V was pared by 5 bases and J by 0 bases, with 5 bases of the junction left unmatched. CDR3: CASSPLGQGSYNEQFF. In DNA, the CDR3 is TGTGCCAGCAGCCCCTTGGGACAGGGCTCCTACAATGAGCAGTTCTTC.

V gene TRBV25-1 combines with J gene TRBJ1-5; a possible D gene is TRBD1 (6 bases). The V end lost 4 bases, the J end lost 1 base, and 8 bases lay between the germline ends. The CDR3 has 14 residues. The germline V gene has CDR1 MGHDK and CDR2 SYGVNS. CDR3 sequence: CASSVGGSNQPQHF. CDR3 coding DNA: TGTGCCAGCAGTGTAGGGGGAAGCAATCAGCCCCAGCATTTT.

This chain links TRBV19 with TRBJ2-3; the match to TRBD2 covers 13 bases. Per germline, CDR1 LNHDA and CDR2 SQIVND (reference sequence). V lost 4 bases, J lost 2 bases, and 9 bases stayed unmatched. The CDR3 is 18 amino acids. The CDR3 loop reads CASSTWTSGSGITDTQYF. The CDR3 DNA reads TGTGCCAGTAGTACCTGGACTAGCGGGAGCGGGATCACAGATACGCAGTATTTT.

This sequence joins TRBV9 and TRBJ2-1; D unresolved. V lost 4 bases, J lost 8 bases, and 16 bases lay in between. The CDR3 length is 14 residues. The germline V gene has CDR1 SGDLS and CDR2 YYNGEE. The CDR3 region is CASSPPVAGDEQFF. CDR3 bases: TGTGCCAGCAGCCCTCCAGTAGCCGGTGATGAGCAGTTCTTC.

The gene calls are TRBV6-6 and TRBJ1-5, with 7 bases fitting TRBD1. CDR1 is MNHNY and CDR2 is SVGAGI in the germline V gene (reference sequence). The CDR3 consists of 16 residues. With V trimmed by 4 bases and J by 7 bases, 13 bases remained unmatched. CDR3 sequence (DNA): TGTGCCAGCAGTTTTAGCATAAGACAGGGTAACCAGCCCCAGCATTTT. It encodes CASSFSIRQGNQPQHF.

The chain uses TRBV11-2 and TRBJ2-2; 11 bases line up with TRBD2. The trim removed 2 bases at V and 6 bases at J, leaving 2 bases unmatched. The CDR3 is made up of 15 amino acids. Germline V lookup: CDR1 SGHAT, CDR2 FQNNGV. The CDR3 nucleotides are TGTGCCAGCAGCTTATTAGCGGGAGGGTCCGGGGAGCTGTTTTTT. This codes for CASSLLAGGSGELFF.

This clone was detected once. V is TRBV5-1 and J is TRBJ2-7; 11 nucleotides match TRBD2. The ends lost 2 bases at V and 6 bases at J; junction bases unmatched: 7. The CDR3 runs 15 residues. Per the germline V gene, CDR1 is SGHRS and CDR2 is YFSETQ. The CDR3 DNA reads TGCGCCAGCAGCTTAACTAGCGGGAGAGGGGTCGAGCAGTACTTC. The encoded protein is CASSLTSGRGVEQYF.

This rearrangement joins TRBV7-2 to TRBJ2-7, with 10 bases identical to TRBD2. This CDR3 has 15 residues. Germline assignment: CDR1 SGHTA and CDR2 FQGNSA. J lost 3 bases, V lost 1 base, and 3 bases had no gene match. This CDR3 reads CASSLVPSGSYEQYF. The DNA of the CDR3 is TGTGCCAGCAGCTTAGTTCCTAGCGGGAGCTACGAGCAGTACTTC.

The genes are TRBV7-9 and TRBJ2-1, with a weak D call TRBD2 (6 bases). The CDR3 spans 15 residues. From germline, CDR1 is SEHNR and CDR2 FQNEAQ (reference sequence). Trimming took 0 bases from V and 6 from J, leaving 12 bases between them. The CDR3 reads CASSLAREGANEQFF. The CDR3 DNA is TGTGCCAGCAGCTTAGCGCGGGAAGGGGCCAATGAGCAGTTCTTC.

The chain uses TRBV2 and TRBJ1-6; D possibly corresponds to TRBD1 (5 bases). Germline V gene data show CDR1 as SNHLY and CDR2 as FYNNEI. The CDR3 spans 15 residues. Trimming shortened V by 3 bases and J by 0 bases, and 6 bases separated the two germline ends. CDR3 DNA: TGTGCCAGCAGTGAGGGGGGCTCCTATAATTCACCCCTCCACTTT. Amino acids: CASSEGGSYNSPLHF.

J is TRBJ2-7 and V is TRBV5-1; D might be TRBD1 (5 bases). V shed 2 bases and J shed 3 bases, with 12 bases lying between them. The CDR3 contains 14 residues. Per germline, CDR1 SGHRS and CDR2 YFSETQ. CDR3 in DNA: TGCGCCAGCAGCTTAGCCCAGGGATACTACGAGCAGTACTTC. Translated, it gives CASSLAQGYYEQYF.

The chain uses TRBV3-1 (or the pseudogene TRBV3-2) and TRBJ1-4; 8 bases fit TRBD1. The CDR3 is 16 residues long. The trim removed 1 base at V and 6 bases at J, leaving 7 bases unmatched. In germline, CDR1 is LGHDT, CDR2 YNNKEL (reference sequence). The CDR3, as DNA: TGTGCCAGCAGCCAAGCCGGACAGGGCCCCGATGAAAAACTGTTTTTT. Its protein product is CASSQAGQGPDEKLFF.

V and J are TRBV7-2 and TRBJ2-1, with 7 bases that match TRBD2. V dropped 5 bases and J dropped 9; count of bases not matched to a gene: 19. The CDR3 is 17 amino acids. Germline CDR1 is SGHTA and CDR2 is FQGNSA. In nucleotides, the CDR3 is TGTGCCAGCAGCCCTCGGGTGTTTGTGGGAGGGCCGGGTGAGCAGTTCTTC. Residues: CASSPRVFVGGPGEQFF.

This clone was counted once. This chain connects TRBV10-3 to TRBJ1-1; D possibly corresponds to TRBD1 (6 bases). The CDR3 loop spans 14 amino acids. Germline-derived CDR1 and CDR2 are ENHRY and SYGVKD. Trimming removed 10 bases from V and 0 bases from J, with 15 bases in between. CDR3 amino acids: CATKVGQMNTEAFF. CDR3 in DNA: TGTGCCACGAAGGTGGGACAAATGAACACTGAAGCTTTCTTT.

This sequence joins TRBV10-2 and TRBJ2-7; D is undetermined. Germline lookup yields CDR1 WSHSY and CDR2 SAAADI. The V and J ends lost 0 bases and 3 bases respectively, with 30 bases between them. This CDR3 region has 21 residues. CDR3: CASSESRHRDPLGPPLYEQYF. CDR3 sequence (DNA): TGCGCCAGCAGTGAGTCTCGACATCGAGATCCGTTGGGTCCTCCTCTCTACGAGCAGTACTTC.

The chain recombines TRBV19 with TRBJ1-4, with a weak D call TRBD1 (5 bases). Trimming cost V 4 bases and J 4 bases, with 10 bases left between them. The CDR3 covers 14 residues. Germline CDR1 is LNHDA and CDR2 is SQIVND (reference sequence). CDR3 sequence: CASSTQGLNEKLFF. The CDR3 nucleotides are TGTGCCAGTAGTACCCAGGGACTTAATGAAAAACTGTTTTTT.

The chain recombines TRBV7-8 with TRBJ2-7, with TRBD2 as a possible D gene (6 bases). Trimming stripped 0 bases from V and 0 bases from J, with 18 bases between. The CDR3 has 18 amino acids. Germline loops: CDR1 SGHVS, CDR2 FQNEAQ. CDR3 sequence: CASSLASSSVRSSYEQYF. CDR3 coding DNA: TGTGCCAGCAGCTTAGCGTCGTCTAGCGTTAGGAGCTCCTACGAGCAGTACTTC.

The chain carries TRBV28 and TRBJ2-1, with TRBD1 matching 7 bases. The CDR3 has 17 amino acids. J lost 3 bases, V lost 6 bases, and 14 bases had no gene match. Germline assignment: CDR1 MDHEN and CDR2 SYDVKM. The CDR3 sequence: CASSPFKQDRNYNEQFF. DNA of the CDR3: TGTGCCAGCAGCCCTTTCAAGCAGGACAGGAACTACAATGAGCAGTTCTTC.